These 12 T cell receptor beta chains were sequenced from one sample in a study of blood T cells in healthy people across ages. Through a sample-barcoded 5' primer and a J-beta primer mix, a second PCR was run for roughly 7 to 11 cycles. MiXCR was run by TCRdb on the 5' RACE reads, yielding one entry per CDR3 protein. The sample carries about 1.6 million distinct CDR3 sequences, about 35% recorded once. The specimen sequenced was blood. These receptor sequences come from a woman in her 30s in good health.

This clonotype has only one observation. This chain uses TRBV6-1 with TRBJ1-2; D unclear. Germline lookup yields CDR1 MNHNS and CDR2 SASEGT. The CDR3 length is 15 residues. Trimming removed 0 bases at V and 4 bases at J, with 12 bases between. CDR3 coding DNA: TGTGCCAGCAGTGAAGCATTGTGGAGCTGCTATGGCTACACCTTC. It codes for CASSEALWSCYGYTF.

The chain has TRBV7-2 and TRBJ1-6; 8 nucleotides agree with TRBD1. The CDR3 has 15 amino acids. CDR1 and CDR2 from the germline V gene are SGHTA and FQGNSA. V shed 2 bases and J 11 bases; nucleotides not matched to a gene: 8. CDR3 sequence: CASSLTRTGKAPLHF. CDR3 in DNA: TGTGCCAGCAGCTTAACCCGGACAGGGAAGGCACCCCTCCACTTT.

CDR3 sequence: CAISESVTGGSQVNYGYTF. CDR3 sequence (DNA): TGTGCCATCAGTGAGTCCGTGACAGGGGGAAGCCAAGTAAACTATGGCTACACCTTC. The V gene is TRBV10-3, the J gene TRBJ1-2; 9 bases map to TRBD1. The ends lost 0 bases at V and 2 bases at J; junction bases unmatched: 13. CDR3 size: 19 residues. CDR1 ENHRY and CDR2 SYGVKD come from the germline V gene.

The chain has TRBV5-6 and TRBJ1-2, with D perhaps matching TRBD1 (5 bases). CDR1 SGHDT and CDR2 YYEEEE come from the germline V gene. The CDR3 has 13 amino acids. The V end lost 0 bases, the J end lost 7 bases, and 10 bases lay between the germline ends. The CDR3 DNA reads TGTGCCAGCAGCTTGGCAGGGTTCGGTGGCTACACCTTC. This encodes CASSLAGFGGYTF. Full variable domain (rest looked up from reference TRBV5-6 and TRBJ1-2): DAGVTQSPTHLIKTRGQQVTLRCSPKSGHDTVSWYQQALGQGPQFIFQYYEEEERQRGNFPDRFSGHQFPNYSSELNVNALLLGDSALYLCASSLAGFGGYTFGSGTRLTVV.

The chain is built from TRBV9 and TRBJ2-3; the D gene is possibly TRBD2 (5 bases). CDR1 and CDR2 (germline): SGDLS, YYNGEE. The germline V and J ends were trimmed by 0 bases and 3 bases, with 11 bases remaining between them. The CDR3 has 15 amino acids. The CDR3 reads CASSVEDQRTDTQYF. The CDR3 coding sequence is TGTGCCAGCAGCGTAGAAGACCAGCGGACAGATACGCAGTATTTT. Looking up the rest from reference TRBV9 and TRBJ2-3 gives the full variable domain: DSGVTQTPKHLITATGQRVTLRCSPRSGDLSVYWYQQSLDQGLQFLIQYYNGEERAKGNILERFSAQQFPDLHSELNLSSLELGDSALYFCASSVEDQRTDTQYFGPGTRLTVL.

This clonotype was picked up a small number of times. This chain joins TRBV14 and TRBJ2-3; 7 bases are a match to TRBD2. The CDR3 is 15 residues long. The V and J ends lost 3 bases and 4 bases, in that order; junction bases with no gene match: 7. CDR1 and CDR2 from the germline V gene are SGHDN and FVKESK. Here the CDR3 DNA reads TGTGCCAGCAGCCATCTCGGGGAGGGGCCAGATACGCAGTATTTT. Translation gives CASSHLGEGPDTQYF.

This clonotype has a handful of counts. This chain connects TRBV9 to TRBJ2-1; 8 nucleotides align to TRBD2. Germline V CDR1 and CDR2: SGDLS, YYNGEE. This CDR3 comprises 16 residues. J gave up 6 bases and V 0 bases, and 8 bases lay outside the gene matches. Here the CDR3 reads CASSVELAGGLNEQFF. In DNA form, the CDR3 reads TGTGCCAGCAGCGTAGAACTCGCGGGGGGTCTCAATGAGCAGTTCTTC. The whole variable domain, filled in from reference TRBV9 and TRBJ2-1, reads DSGVTQTPKHLITATGQRVTLRCSPRSGDLSVYWYQQSLDQGLQFLIQYYNGEERAKGNILERFSAQQFPDLHSELNLSSLELGDSALYFCASSVELAGGLNEQFFGPGTRLTVL.

This chain uses TRBV5-1 with TRBJ1-1; TRBD1 is a possible D gene (6 bases). This CDR3 is 15 amino acids long. The V gene's germline CDR1 is SGHRS and CDR2 YFSETQ. The V end lost 4 bases, the J end lost 0 bases, and 13 bases lay between the germline ends. In DNA, the CDR3 is TGCGCCAGCAGCCCCCAGGAGGGGGTGAACACTGAAGCTTTCTTT. Translation: CASSPQEGVNTEAFF.

The chain uses TRBV29-1 and TRBJ2-5; tentative D call: TRBD2 (6 bases). The CDR3 is 16 residues long. Germline V CDR1 and CDR2: SQVTM, ANQGSEA. The germline V and J ends were trimmed by 6 bases and 13 bases, with 33 bases remaining between them. The CDR3 DNA is TGCAGCGTGGATGGCGGGGACCAACGAACGAGGAATGAGCGGTACTTC. Translation gives CSVDGGDQRTRNERYF.

This clonotype was observed at least ten times. J is TRBJ2-1 and V is TRBV9; D not resolved. The CDR3 spans 11 residues. V lost 2 bases and J 5 bases, leaving 2 bases between the germline ends. The germline V gene has CDR1 SGDLS and CDR2 YYNGEE. The CDR3 loop reads CASSVDNEQFF. For the CDR3, the DNA is TGTGCCAGCAGCGTGGACAATGAGCAGTTCTTC. Filled out from reference TRBV9 and TRBJ2-1, the complete variable domain reads DSGVTQTPKHLITATGQRVTLRCSPRSGDLSVYWYQQSLDQGLQFLIQYYNGEERAKGNILERFSAQQFPDLHSELNLSSLELGDSALYFCASSVDNEQFFGPGTRLTVL.

The rearrangement joins TRBV7-2 to TRBJ1-1; D is unresolved. CDR1 is SGHTA and CDR2 is FQGNSA in the germline V gene. Trimming pared 1 base from V and 3 bases from J, leaving 12 bases between. The CDR3 has 15 amino acids. CDR3 nucleotides: TGTGCCAGCAGCTTAGAAGGCTCCATATACACTGAAGCTTTCTTT. Translating gives CASSLEGSIYTEAFF. The whole variable domain, filled in from reference TRBV7-2 and TRBJ1-1, reads GAGVSQSPSNKVTEKGKDVELRCDPISGHTALYWYRQSLGQGLEFLIYFQGNSAPDKSGLPSDRFSAERTGGSVSTLTIQRTQQEDSAVYLCASSLEGSIYTEAFFGQGTRLTVV.

The genes are TRBV12-3 or TRBV12-4 and TRBJ2-3; D uncertain. The V gene lost 6 bases and the J gene lost 4 bases, with 14 bases spanning the gap. This CDR3 contains 14 residues. The CDR3 reads CASSRAGTADTQYF. CDR3 sequence (DNA): TGTGCCAGCAGCCGAGCAGGTACCGCAGATACGCAGTATTTT.